Below, 16 T cell receptor beta chains from the same sample are listed, as sequenced in a study of blood T cell repertoires in COVID-19 (dated by TCRdb to 2020 to 2022). The method behind the library was the immunoSEQ multiplex PCR assay. TCRdb took this table from immuneACCESS and kept in-frame rearrangements with V and J called. Such tables lack part of the clones; where checked against another copy, unresolved V genes explain under half of the gap, and the rest is unexplained. Present in this sample are under 500,000 clones, roughly 85% of which were seen just once. The ten top clones hold roughly 1.9% of the sample. Sequenced material: PBMCs or T cells enriched from blood (not recorded which). These receptors came from a woman between 18 and 29 years old with acute COVID-19.

Written as DNA, the CDR3 is TGTGCCAGCAGCTTGTCCACCAACAACTACGAGCAGTACTTC. Protein product: CASSLSTNNYEQYF. V and J are TRBV7-6 and TRBJ2-7; no definite D call. The CDR3 contains 14 residues. V lost 3 bases and J 3 bases, leaving 12 bases between the germline ends. Looked up from germline, CDR1 is SGHVS and CDR2 is FNYEAQ.

The chain joins TRBV5-1 to TRBJ2-7; D may be TRBD2 (6 bases). V was pared by 3 bases and J by 2 bases, with 15 bases between. The CDR3 has 15 residues. Germline V gene lookup returns CDR1 SGHRS and CDR2 YFSETQ. The CDR3: CASSSFGGSTYEQYF. The CDR3 bases are TGCGCCAGCAGCTCTTTTGGAGGGAGCACCTACGAGCAGTACTTC.

The chain links TRBV28 to TRBJ2-5, with TRBD1 matching 7 bases. V was clipped by 6 bases and J by 5 bases; unmatched bases: 6. There are 13 residues in the CDR3. The germline V gene has CDR1 MDHEN and CDR2 SYDVKM. The CDR3 DNA reads as TGTGCCAGCAGAGAGACAGGGACGGAGACCCAGTACTTC. It codes for CASRETGTETQYF.

The CDR3: CASSRRVNSGNTIYF. The CDR3 coding sequence is TGTGCCAGCAGTCGCAGGGTGAACTCTGGAAACACCATATATTTT. The chain carries TRBV3-1 (or the pseudogene TRBV3-2) and TRBJ1-3; tentative D call: TRBD1 (5 bases). The CDR3 has 15 residues. Germline-derived CDR1 and CDR2 are LGHDT and YNNKEL (reference sequence). V was pared by 6 bases and J by 0 bases, with 12 bases between.

The rearrangement uses TRBV15 and TRBJ2-7; TRBD1 matches 7 bases. V lost 5 bases, J lost 3 bases, and 7 bases stayed unmatched. Germline V gene sequence: CDR1 LNHNV, CDR2 YYDKDF (reference sequence). CDR3 length equals 14 residues. The CDR3 DNA follows: TGTGCCACCAGCCACGGGACAGCAATCTACGAGCAGTACTTC. Translating gives CATSHGTAIYEQYF.

The chain uses TRBV29-1 and TRBJ1-2; 7 nucleotides line up with TRBD1. J gave up 8 bases and V 6 bases, and 9 bases lay outside the gene matches. CDR3 length equals 12 residues. Germline V gene data show CDR1 as SQVTM and CDR2 as ANQGSEA. The CDR3 sequence: CSVLPVTGGYTF. The CDR3 DNA reads as TGCAGCGTCCTCCCCGTGACAGGGGGCTACACCTTC.

The rearrangement links TRBV5-4 to TRBJ2-3; 10 bases match TRBD2. V shed 2 bases and J 2 bases; nucleotides not matched to a gene: 5. The germline V gene has CDR1 SGHNT and CDR2 YYREEE (reference sequence). The CDR3 is 16 amino acids. The CDR3 DNA reads as TGTGCCAGCAGCTTAGCGGGGGGGTTGAACACAGATACGCAGTATTTT. Protein: CASSLAGGLNTDTQYF.

The chain combines TRBV20-1 with TRBJ2-3; D not certain. Between the trimmed V and J ends, which lost 3 bases and 0 bases, there was a span of 10 bases. Germline V gene sequence: CDR1 DFQATT, CDR2 SNEGSKA (reference sequence). There are 14 residues in the CDR3. CDR3 in amino acids: CSASRGVSTDTQYF. DNA of the CDR3: TGCAGTGCTAGTCGCGGCGTCAGCACAGATACGCAGTATTTT.

The chain is built from TRBV25-1 and TRBJ2-7, with TRBD2 identical over 7 bases. J was trimmed by 7 bases and V by 7 bases; bases with no gene match: 7. Per the germline V gene, CDR1 is MGHDK and CDR2 is SYGVNS. The CDR3 is 12 amino acids. CDR3 loop: CASIDGGVEQYF. DNA for the CDR3: TGTGCCAGCATCGATGGGGGGGTGGAGCAGTACTTC.

This chain links TRBV6-2 or TRBV6-3 with TRBJ1-2, with TRBD1 matching 7 bases. Trimming at V came to 2 bases and at J to 2 bases, leaving 8 bases not matched to a gene. The V gene's germline CDR1 is MNHEY and CDR2 SVGEGT. The CDR3 is 16 residues long. The CDR3 is CASSYPDRDPNYGYTF. The CDR3 DNA reads as TGTGCCAGCAGTTACCCAGACAGGGATCCGAACTATGGCTACACCTTC.

The chain links TRBV28 to TRBJ1-2; TRBD1 agrees at 7 bases. This CDR3 contains 17 residues. Trimming took 7 bases from V and 1 from J; bases not matched to a gene: 15. CDR1 MDHEN and CDR2 SYDVKM come from the germline V gene. DNA for the CDR3: TGTGCCAGCACCCCTGACATTGGGACAGTACTTAACTATGGCTACACCTTC. It is translated as CASTPDIGTVLNYGYTF.

V and J are TRBV6-5 and TRBJ2-7; D may be TRBD1 (5 bases). The germline gives CDR1 MNHEY, CDR2 SVGAGI. Trimming cost V 5 bases and J 1 base, with 9 bases left between them. The CDR3 loop spans 13 amino acids. CDR3 DNA: TGTGCCAGCAGTCGCAGGGCATCCTACGAGCAGTACTTC. Protein product: CASSRRASYEQYF.

V gene TRBV4-1 combines with J gene TRBJ1-4, with 8 bases that match TRBD1. There are 17 residues in the CDR3. Per the germline V gene, CDR1 is MGHRA and CDR2 is YSYEKL. Trimming removed 3 bases from V and 5 bases from J; junction bases left unmatched: 11. CDR3 nucleotides: TGCGCCAGCAGCCACATACTCCAGGGGGCTCGAAATGAAAAACTGTTTTTT. Residues: CASSHILQGARNEKLFF.

This chain's CDR3 is CASSIVPRDRAEETQYF. The DNA of the CDR3 is TGTGCCAGTAGTATAGTCCCTAGGGACAGGGCTGAAGAGACCCAGTACTTC. This chain connects TRBV19 to TRBJ2-5; the match to TRBD1 covers 9 bases. CDR3 length equals 17 residues. Germline V gene data show CDR1 as LNHDA and CDR2 as SQIVND (reference sequence). J lost 3 bases, V lost 1 base, and 9 bases had no gene match.

The CDR3 DNA follows: TGTGCCAGCACCCGGACTAGCGGGAGCTACGAGCAGTACTTC. It codes for CASTRTSGSYEQYF. The V gene is TRBV28, the J gene TRBJ2-7; 13 bases line up with TRBD2. The length of the CDR3 is 14 residues. V lost 7 bases and J lost 3; bases outside the gene matches: 3. Germline CDR1 and CDR2: MDHEN and SYDVKM.

The gene calls are TRBV15 and TRBJ2-5; the D is unclear. Trimming took 0 bases from V and 4 from J, leaving 12 bases between them. Germline V lookup: CDR1 LNHNV, CDR2 YYDKDF (reference sequence). CDR3 length equals 15 residues. CDR3 protein: CATSRDLSNLETQYF. The CDR3 coding sequence is TGTGCCACCAGCAGAGATCTATCAAACCTAGAGACCCAGTACTTC.